The 11 T cell receptor beta chains in this list originate from one sample, sequenced in a study of cytomegalovirus exposure and HLA in healthy donors. Researchers ran the PCR with 60 Vbeta and 13 Jbeta primers. Repertoires were generated with immunoSEQ multiplex PCR, while TCRdb's copy carries only in-frame clones and drops some. The repertoire has over 40,000 clones, approximately 67% of them found once; the top ten carry 5% to 6.5%. Sequencing was performed on PBMCs. These receptors originate from a man aged 25 to 40 in good health and CMV-seronegative.

This rearrangement joins TRBV19 to TRBJ2-5, with TRBD2 matching over 8 bases. The J segment lost 3 bases and the V segment lost 5 bases, leaving 5 bases of the junction unmatched. Germline-derived CDR1 and CDR2 are LNHDA and SQIVND (reference sequence). The CDR3 is 14 residues long. In DNA, the CDR3 is TGTGCCAGTAGTGCGGGACTAGGGAAAGAGACCCAGTACTTC. Translating it yields CASSAGLGKETQYF.

This clone has a handful of counts. The chain combines TRBV5-1 with TRBJ2-3, with 8 positions matching TRBD2. Germline CDR1 SGHRS, CDR2 YFSETQ. V lost 1 base and J lost 4; bases outside the gene matches: 5. The CDR3 runs 15 residues. The CDR3 loop is CASSLLRGESDTQYF. The CDR3 nucleotides are TGCGCCAGCAGCTTGTTGCGGGGGGAATCAGATACGCAGTATTTT.

The rearrangement uses TRBV4-1 and TRBJ1-5; 9 positions agree with TRBD1. In germline, CDR1 is MGHRA, CDR2 YSYEKL. After removal of 1 base from V and 3 bases from J, the junction contained 4 bases not matched to a gene. The CDR3 consists of 16 residues. Here the CDR3 reads CASSQGQGEFNQPQHF. The CDR3 DNA is TGCGCCAGCAGCCAAGGACAGGGGGAGTTCAATCAGCCCCAGCATTTT.

This clone was recorded once. The rearrangement links TRBV4-1 to TRBJ1-4, with unresolved D. This CDR3 has 15 amino acids. V was clipped by 0 bases and J by 7 bases, with 12 bases between them. Germline assignment: CDR1 MGHRA and CDR2 YSYEKL. CDR3 coding DNA: TGCGCCAGCAGCCAAGATGCTAAGGGAGGTGAAAAACTGTTTTTT. This gives the protein CASSQDAKGGEKLFF.

This clone showed up just once. This chain connects TRBV5-1 to TRBJ2-2; D is unclear. Germline V gene sequence: CDR1 SGHRS, CDR2 YFSETQ. The CDR3 contains 13 residues. V was shortened by 4 bases and J by 6 bases, with 10 bases between the two germline ends. CDR3 DNA sequence: TGCGCCAGCAGCCCCTTGGGCTCCGGGGAGCTGTTTTTT. Translation: CASSPLGSGELFF.

V is TRBV11-1 and J is TRBJ2-5, with D possibly being TRBD1 (6 bases). The CDR3 consists of 16 residues. V lost 5 bases to trimming and J lost 4 bases, with 20 bases between them. Germline V gene sequence: CDR1 SGHAT, CDR2 FQDESV (reference sequence). CDR3 loop: CASSPRTDGKRETQYF. The CDR3, as DNA: TGTGCCAGCAGCCCAAGGACAGATGGTAAAAGAGAGACCCAGTACTTC.

This sequence joins TRBV2 and TRBJ2-1, with 12 bases identical to TRBD1. The CDR3 spans 16 residues. Trimming removed 6 bases from V and 3 bases from J; junction bases left unmatched: 6. Per germline, CDR1 SNHLY and CDR2 FYNNEI. In DNA form, the CDR3 reads TGTGCCAGCAGCTCCGGGACAGGGGGCCTCTACAATGAGCAGTTCTTC. Translation: CASSSGTGGLYNEQFF.

The chain employs TRBV5-4 and TRBJ2-7, with a weak D call TRBD2 (5 bases). This CDR3 contains 14 residues. The V and J ends lost 10 bases and 3 bases respectively, with 20 bases between them. Germline lookup yields CDR1 SGHNT and CDR2 YYREEE (reference sequence). The CDR3 here is CAFITDRGYYEQYF. CDR3 bases: TGTGCCTTCATCACGGACCGGGGTTACTACGAGCAGTACTTC.

In DNA form, the CDR3 reads TGTGCCTGGAGTGAGAACAGTTTCGCGTACTTC. Its protein product is CAWSENSFAYF. The V and J genes are TRBV30 and TRBJ2-7; D is uncertain. Germline values: CDR1 GTSNPN, CDR2 SVGIG (reference sequence). V was pared by 1 base and J by 12 bases, with 13 bases between. The CDR3 sequence is 11 residues long. Complete variable domain (other parts from reference TRBV30 and TRBJ2-7): SQTIHQWPATLVQPVGSPLSLECTVEGTSNPNLYWYRQAAGRGLQLLFYSVGIGQISSEVPQNLSASRPQDRQFILSSKKLLLSDSGFYLCAWSENSFAYFGPGTRLTVT.

The rearrangement joins TRBV28 to TRBJ1-1; a possible D gene is TRBD1 (5 bases). Deletions cut 5 bases from V and 5 bases from J, with 24 bases between. The CDR3 runs to 17 residues. Germline V gives CDR1 MDHEN, CDR2 SYDVKM. Here the CDR3 reads CASSRLSDGLGGTEAFF. The DNA for the CDR3 is TGTGCCAGCAGTCGCCTCTCCGATGGTCTGGGGGGTACTGAAGCTTTCTTT.

The J gene is TRBJ2-1, the V gene TRBV21-1; the listed D gene, TRBD2, was not tested against the DNA. TRBV21-1 is a pseudogene locus. This CDR3 has 18 amino acids. In DNA, the CDR3 is TGTGCCAGCAGCAAAGGATGGACTAGCGGGAGGTTTATCGATGAGCAGTTCTTC. It yields the protein CASSKGWTSGRFIDEQFF.